This T cell receptor (beta chain) was observed in a study of blood T cell repertoires in COVID-19 (dated by TCRdb to between 2020 and 2021). About the full investigation: Samples from collaborators originated in the United States, Italy and Spain and spanned both the acute and convalescent phases of COVID-19. A de-identified subject ID, COVID-19 status, age in years and sex were almost always included in the sample metadata. The prospective study material was composed of cDNA or gDNA derived from T cells, B-cell-depleted T cells, or PBMCs. The dataset comprised deeply sampled blood TCRbeta repertoires from subjects exposed to, actively infected with, or recovered from COVID-19. The repertoires were released in a freely available public database meant as a resource for research on the immune response to SARS-CoV-2. Where available, HLA class I and class II types were taken from metadata supplied by the sample provider and were not determined by assay-based typing. The samples were drawn from two sources: the first 160 participants of the ongoing ImmuneRACE study, and some 1,300 subjects contributed by 6 global collaborators. The paper as a whole reports these results and caveats: Clinical and demographic metadata were provided uncurated, with the amount varying by source and participant.

The collaborating institutions used their own protocols to collect whole blood in K2EDTA tubes. For TCRbeta analysis, collaborators shipped samples as frozen whole blood, isolated PBMCs, or DNA extracted from either of those sample types. TCRbeta CDR3 regions were amplified from genomic DNA by means of the immunoSEQ Assay, a bias-controlled multiplex PCR. The source study handled its data this way. The number of nucleated cells in each sample was estimated by amplification of reference gene primers within the assay. To quantify the absolute abundance of each unique TCRbeta CDR3 rearrangement, sequence reads were collapsed and filtered. For each sample, productive Simpson clonality was calculated by taking the square root of Simpson's diversity index across productive rearrangements. Sourced from immuneACCESS, this table was stored by TCRdb with only in-frame sequences that have V and J called. A share of the clones is absent; for the studies checked, an unresolved V gene accounts for under half, and the remainder has no known explanation. V, J and clone size were drawn from that table, and D and trimming were deduced from the DNA. This sample comprises approximately 190,000 clones, approximately 90% of them detected only once. The top ten clonotypes cover roughly 5.6% of the sample.

Concerning this clone: What antigen it recognizes has not been identified. No much larger clone is present one base from it, and per-base qualities are unavailable.

The junction shows trimming of 3 bases on V and 9 bases on J, and the gene matches do not reach 10 bases of it. From a lookup of the germline V gene, CDR1 and CDR2 are SGHDT and YYEEEE. The CDR3 runs 15 amino acids, cysteine and phenylalanine included. The DNA shown is the 45-base CDR3, in frame from base 1. The receptor was derived from a man aged 35 to 55 with active or convalescent COVID-19. The sequenced sample consisted of peripheral blood. The chain joins TRBV5-6 to TRBJ1-5, with 9 bases in between that match TRBD1. The sequenced DNA is TGTGCCAGCAGCTCCGGGACAGGGAAAGTTGGGCCCCAGCATTTT. Translated, this gives CASSSGTGKVGPQHF.